The T cell receptor beta chain under discussion was sequenced for a study of T cell responses to AZD1222 COVID-19 vaccine. Study context: Pooling was applied to second doses at about 4 or about 12 weeks. Study-level results: Variant regions that are unmutated are reportedly the target of nearly half of spike-specific TCRs. Among the donors, most were white British and more were female, and clonal diversity was possibly underestimated.

Germline V gene sequence: CDR1 MRHNA, CDR2 SNTAGT. CDR3 length equals 14 residues. The germline V and J ends were trimmed by 6 bases and 2 bases, with 8 bases remaining between them. Produced via immunoSEQ multiplex PCR; TCRdb's table is partial and in-frame only. The sample contains 120,000 to 150,000 clones, about 91% of which appear only once. Details on this clone: No antigen is known for it.

The receptor was isolated from an adult in good health. V is TRBV6-4 and J is TRBJ2-6; possibly TRBD2 for D (5 bases). The sample here was peripheral blood, taken on day 0 of AZD1222 vaccination. CDR3 bases: TGTGCCAGCAGAAAGGAGGCTGGGGCCAACGTCCTGACTTTC. Translated, it gives CASRKEAGANVLTF.